Sequencing of this T cell receptor beta chain was carried out in a study of human versus mouse CDR3 diversity and MHC coevolution. The wider study: immunoSEQ was reported to reach one in 200,000 T cells sensitivity.

This CDR3 has 13 residues. The ends were cut back, 1 base at V and 7 bases at J, with 8 bases in the middle. Germline CDR1 is SGHTA and CDR2 is FQGTGA. Using immunoSEQ multiplex PCR, the repertoire was profiled, and TCRdb retains in-frame clones only, with some absent. The sample has fewer than 100,000 clones, about 94% seen once. The sequence derives from a person aged 30-70 years in good health. What was sequenced was naive CD4+ T cells from blood. As for subset: CD45RO-negative CD62L-positive naive CD4 T cells. The chain has TRBV7-3 and TRBJ2-1; D remains ambiguous. CDR3 DNA sequence: TGTGCCAGCAGCTTAAATAACTTGAATGAGCAGTTCTTC. Its translation: CASSLNNLNEQFF.